This T cell receptor beta chain is drawn from a study of control samples from healthy donors and cancer patients. Libraries were prepared by immunoSEQ multiplex PCR; TCRdb keeps only in-frame clonotypes and omits some of them. The repertoire holds roughly 30,000 clones, with around 90% as singletons. Per germline, CDR1 SGHTA and CDR2 FQGNSA. This CDR3 region has 12 residues. The V gene lost 1 base and the J gene lost 4 bases, with 3 bases spanning the gap. A few counts support this clone. This sequence joins TRBV7-2 and TRBJ2-3; no firm D call. Material: formalin-fixed, paraffin-embedded tissue. This clonotype was sampled from a female donor with melanoma. For the CDR3, the DNA is TGTGCCAGCAGCTTAGGGGCAGATACGCAGTATTTT. This gives the protein CASSLGADTQYF. The full variable domain, in which reference TRBV7-2 and TRBJ2-3 provide the parts outside the CDR3, is GAGVSQSPSNKVTEKGKDVELRCDPISGHTALYWYRQSLGQGLEFLIYFQGNSAPDKSGLPSDRFSAERTGGSVSTLTIQRTQQEDSAVYLCASSLGADTQYFGPGTRLTVL.